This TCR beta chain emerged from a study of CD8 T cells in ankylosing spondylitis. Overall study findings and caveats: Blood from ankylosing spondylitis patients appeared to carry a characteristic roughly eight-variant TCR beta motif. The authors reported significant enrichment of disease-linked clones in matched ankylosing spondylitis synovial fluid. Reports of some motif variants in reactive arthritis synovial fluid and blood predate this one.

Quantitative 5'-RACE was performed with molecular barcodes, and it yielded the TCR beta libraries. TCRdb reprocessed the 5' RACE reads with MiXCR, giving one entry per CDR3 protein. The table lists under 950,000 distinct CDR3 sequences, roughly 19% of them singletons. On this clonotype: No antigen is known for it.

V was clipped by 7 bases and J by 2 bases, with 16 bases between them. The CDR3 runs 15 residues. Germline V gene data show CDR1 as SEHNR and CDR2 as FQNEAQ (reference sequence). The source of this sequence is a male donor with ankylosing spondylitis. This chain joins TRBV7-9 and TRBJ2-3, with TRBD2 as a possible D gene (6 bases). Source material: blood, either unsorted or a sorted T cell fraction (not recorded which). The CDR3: CASTAPGLPTDTQYF. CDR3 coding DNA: TGTGCCAGCACCGCCCCGGGACTCCCCACAGATACGCAGTATTTT.